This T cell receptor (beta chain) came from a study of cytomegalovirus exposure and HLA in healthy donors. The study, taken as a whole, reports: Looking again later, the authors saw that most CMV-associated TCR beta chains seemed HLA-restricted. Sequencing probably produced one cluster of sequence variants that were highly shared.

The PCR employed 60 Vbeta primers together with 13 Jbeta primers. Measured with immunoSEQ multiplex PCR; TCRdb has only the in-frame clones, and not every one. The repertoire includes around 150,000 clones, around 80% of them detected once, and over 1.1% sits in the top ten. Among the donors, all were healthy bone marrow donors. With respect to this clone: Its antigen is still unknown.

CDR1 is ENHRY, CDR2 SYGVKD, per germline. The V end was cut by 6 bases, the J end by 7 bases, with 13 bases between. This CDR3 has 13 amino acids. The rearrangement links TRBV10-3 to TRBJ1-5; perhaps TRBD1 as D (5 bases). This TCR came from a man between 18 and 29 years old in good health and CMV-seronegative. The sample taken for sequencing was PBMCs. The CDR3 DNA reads TGTGCCATCAGCGCCCTCGGGGGGCAGCCCCAGCATTTT. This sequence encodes CAISALGGQPQHF.